This entry describes one T cell receptor beta chain. This sample stems from a study of human T cells and chemical hapten exposure. TCRdb analysed the RACE reads with MiXCR anew, one entry per CDR3 protein. The top ten hold around 2.3% of the sample, which has some 170,000 distinct CDR3 sequences, about 30% seen once. The time point was: patch test 3, about 24 weeks after DPC sensitization. Treatment in this sample: therapeutic diphenylcyclopropenone sensitization with weekly scalp DPC. Those who donated were patients with alopecia, 18 to 70 years of age, and suitable for DPC. Germline V gene lookup returns CDR1 SGHAT and CDR2 FQNNGV. This CDR3 contains 15 residues. The V and J ends lost 0 bases and 4 bases, in that order; junction bases with no gene match: 4.

V is TRBV11-2 and J is TRBJ1-2; 8 bases align to TRBD1. The sequencing used whole blood, collected in connection with sensitization to the hapten diphenylcyclopropenone (DPC). This TCR derives from a woman younger than 30 with alopecia areata. Some clones in this sample may be carry-over from other donors' samples. CDR3 nucleotide sequence: TGTGCCAGCAGCTTAGAGGGGACAGGTTCCTATGGCTACACCTTC. Its protein is CASSLEGTGSYGYTF. Complete variable domain (other parts from reference TRBV11-2 and TRBJ1-2): EAGVAQSPRYKIIEKRQSVAFWCNPISGHATLYWYQQILGQGPKLLIQFQNNGVVDDSQLPKDRFSAERLKGVDSTLKIQPAKLEDSAVYLCASSLEGTGSYGYTFGSGTRLTVV.